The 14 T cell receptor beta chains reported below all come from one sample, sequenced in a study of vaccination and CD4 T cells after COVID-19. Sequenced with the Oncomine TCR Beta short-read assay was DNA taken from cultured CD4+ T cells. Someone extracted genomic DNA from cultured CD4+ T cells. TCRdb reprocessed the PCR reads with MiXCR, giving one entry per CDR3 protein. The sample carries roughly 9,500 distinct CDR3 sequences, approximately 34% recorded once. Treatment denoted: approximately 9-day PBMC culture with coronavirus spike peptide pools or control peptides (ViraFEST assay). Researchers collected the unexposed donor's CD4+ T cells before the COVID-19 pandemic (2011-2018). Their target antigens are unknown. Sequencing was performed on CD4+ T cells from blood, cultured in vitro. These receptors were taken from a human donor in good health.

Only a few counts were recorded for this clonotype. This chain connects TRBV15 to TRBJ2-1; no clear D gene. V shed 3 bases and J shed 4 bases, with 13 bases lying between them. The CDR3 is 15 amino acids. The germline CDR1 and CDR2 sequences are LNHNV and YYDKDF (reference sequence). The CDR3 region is CATSRETEPYNEQFF. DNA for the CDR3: TGTGCCACCAGCAGGGAGACTGAACCTTACAATGAGCAGTTCTTC.

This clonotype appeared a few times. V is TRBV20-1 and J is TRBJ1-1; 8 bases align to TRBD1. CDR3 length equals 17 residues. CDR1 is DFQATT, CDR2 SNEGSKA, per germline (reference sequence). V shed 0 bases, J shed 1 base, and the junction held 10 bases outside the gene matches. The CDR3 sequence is CSARDSPTGTGNTEAFF. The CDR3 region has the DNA TGCAGTGCTAGAGACTCCCCTACCGGGACAGGGAACACTGAAGCTTTCTTT.

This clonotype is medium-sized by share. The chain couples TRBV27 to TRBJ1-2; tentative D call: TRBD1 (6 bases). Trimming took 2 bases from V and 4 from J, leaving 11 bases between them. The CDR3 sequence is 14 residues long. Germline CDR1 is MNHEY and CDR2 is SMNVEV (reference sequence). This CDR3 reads CASSLGGYPYGYTF. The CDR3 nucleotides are TGTGCCAGCAGTTTAGGGGGCTATCCCTATGGCTACACCTTC.

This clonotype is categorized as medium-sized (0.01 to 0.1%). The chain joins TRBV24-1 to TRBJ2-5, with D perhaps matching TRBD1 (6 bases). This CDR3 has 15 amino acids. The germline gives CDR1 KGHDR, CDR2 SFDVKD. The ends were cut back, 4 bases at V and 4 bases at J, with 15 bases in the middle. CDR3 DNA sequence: TGTGCCACCAGTGACCCTGACAGGTATGGAGAGACCCAGTACTTC. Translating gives CATSDPDRYGETQYF.

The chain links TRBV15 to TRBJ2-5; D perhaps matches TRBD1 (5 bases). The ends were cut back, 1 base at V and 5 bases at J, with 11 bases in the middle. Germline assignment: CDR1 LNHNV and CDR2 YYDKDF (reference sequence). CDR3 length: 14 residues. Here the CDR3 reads CATSRVQGTETQYF. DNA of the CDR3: TGTGCCACCAGCAGAGTGCAGGGAACCGAGACCCAGTACTTC.

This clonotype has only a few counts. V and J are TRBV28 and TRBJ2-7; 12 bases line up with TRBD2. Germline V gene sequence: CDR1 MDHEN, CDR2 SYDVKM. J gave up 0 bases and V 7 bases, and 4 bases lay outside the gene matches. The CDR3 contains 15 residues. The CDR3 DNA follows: TGTGCCAGCATTTCGACTAGCGGGAGCTCCTACGAGCAGTACTTC. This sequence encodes CASISTSGSSYEQYF.

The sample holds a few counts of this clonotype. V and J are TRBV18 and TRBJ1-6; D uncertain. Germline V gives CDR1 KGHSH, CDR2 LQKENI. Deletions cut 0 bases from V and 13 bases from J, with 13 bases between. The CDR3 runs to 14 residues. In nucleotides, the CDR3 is TGTGCCAGCTCACCACCGCGAGTGACGGGGCCCCTCCACTTT. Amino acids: CASSPPRVTGPLHF.

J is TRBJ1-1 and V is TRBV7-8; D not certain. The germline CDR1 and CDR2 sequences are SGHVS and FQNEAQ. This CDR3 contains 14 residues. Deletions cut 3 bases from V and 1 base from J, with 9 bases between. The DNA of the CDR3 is TGTGCCAGCAGCTTCGCCAAAGAGAACACTGAAGCTTTCTTT. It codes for CASSFAKENTEAFF.

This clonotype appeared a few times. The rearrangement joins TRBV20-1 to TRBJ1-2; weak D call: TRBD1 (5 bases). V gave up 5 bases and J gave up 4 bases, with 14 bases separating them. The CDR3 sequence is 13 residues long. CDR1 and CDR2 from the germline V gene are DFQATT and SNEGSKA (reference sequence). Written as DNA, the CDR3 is TGCAGTGCTGATCACGGGACGGGCTATGGCTACACCTTC. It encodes CSADHGTGYGYTF.

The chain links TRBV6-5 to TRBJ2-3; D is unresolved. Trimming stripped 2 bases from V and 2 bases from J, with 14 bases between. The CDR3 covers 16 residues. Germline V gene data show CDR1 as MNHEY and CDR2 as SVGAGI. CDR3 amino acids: CASSYSAERLTDTQYF. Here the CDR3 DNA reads TGTGCCAGCAGTTACAGCGCAGAGAGACTCACAGATACGCAGTATTTT.

CDR3 protein: CASSSLTYEQYF. The CDR3 nucleotides read TGTGCCAGCAGCTCACTCACCTACGAGCAGTACTTC. This chain links TRBV7-2 with TRBJ2-7; D gene ambiguous. Trimming shortened V by 4 bases and J by 2 bases, and 6 bases separated the two germline ends. CDR3 length: 12 residues. Per the germline V gene, CDR1 is SGHTA and CDR2 is FQGNSA.

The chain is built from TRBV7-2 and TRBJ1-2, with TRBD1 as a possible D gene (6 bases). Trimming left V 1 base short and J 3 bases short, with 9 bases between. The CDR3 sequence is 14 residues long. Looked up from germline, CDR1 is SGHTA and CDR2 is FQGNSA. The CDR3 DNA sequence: TGTGCCAGCAGCTTAGGTTCAGGGGACTATGGCTACACCTTC. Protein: CASSLGSGDYGYTF.

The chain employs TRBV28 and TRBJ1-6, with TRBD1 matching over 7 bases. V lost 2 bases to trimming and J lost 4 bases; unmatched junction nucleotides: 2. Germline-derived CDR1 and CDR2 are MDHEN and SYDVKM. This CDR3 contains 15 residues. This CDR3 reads CASSLGDRYNSPLHF. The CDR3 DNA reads TGTGCCAGCAGTTTAGGGGACAGATATAATTCACCCCTCCACTTT.

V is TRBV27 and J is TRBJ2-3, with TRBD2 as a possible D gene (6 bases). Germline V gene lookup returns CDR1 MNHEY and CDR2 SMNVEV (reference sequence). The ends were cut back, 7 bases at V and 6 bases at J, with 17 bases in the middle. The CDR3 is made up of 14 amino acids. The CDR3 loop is CASNPGVVPDTQYF. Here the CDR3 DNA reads TGTGCCAGCAATCCGGGAGTGGTTCCGGATACGCAGTATTTT.